What follows is one T cell receptor (beta chain) and its context. Its antigen is as yet unknown. It was with 60 Vbeta and 13 Jbeta primers that the PCR ran. TCRdb's table, derived via immunoSEQ multiplex PCR, lists solely in-frame clones and lacks some. Reported are some 34,000 clones; the ten largest clones contain 4.5%. The data stem from a study of cytomegalovirus exposure and HLA in healthy donors. After removal of 6 bases from V and 5 bases from J, the junction contained 14 bases not matched to a gene. This CDR3 spans 17 amino acids. CDR1 and CDR2 from the germline V gene are SGHDT and YYEEEE. Study outcomes and limitations: What a later analysis reportedly showed was that an Asian-associated ancestry cluster had fewer N-insertions than the roughly 670-donor mean.

The receptor comes from a woman between 40 and 55 years old in good health and CMV-seropositive. Source material: PBMCs. The chain is built from TRBV5-6 and TRBJ2-5; 12 positions agree with TRBD2. The CDR3 sequence: CASNFVGLAGMMETQYF. The CDR3 region has the DNA TGTGCCAGCAACTTCGTCGGACTAGCGGGAATGATGGAGACCCAGTACTTC.